The 27 T cell receptor beta chains below were found in one sample sequenced in a study of T-cell memory formation after mild COVID-19 (dated by TCRdb to about 2021). The library was prepared using 5' RACE. Data came from an Illumina NovaSeq 6000. TCRdb cleaned the public reads at Q25 with fastp, built clones with MiXCR and kept in-frame beta chains. Rows with one shared CDR3 protein collapse into an entry with the most common genes and DNA. Within this sample are fewer than 500,000 distinct CDR3 sequences, with approximately 25% of them counted one time only. In total, the top ten clones hold approximately 12% of the sample. The material sequenced was PBMCs or a T cell subset sorted from them (not recorded which). Every receptor here comes from an adult woman who had mild COVID-19 (a few samples of this study predate the infection). The sample titles of this study are shuffled in the database, so cell type and time point are left out; the donor was told from shared clones.

The genes are TRBV12-3 or TRBV12-4 and TRBJ2-2, with a possible D match to TRBD1 (5 bases). The V gene lost 3 bases and the J gene lost 5 bases, with 7 bases spanning the gap. The CDR3 consists of 13 residues. CDR3 loop: CASSFQGTGELFF. The DNA for the CDR3 is TGTGCCAGCAGTTTTCAGGGTACCGGGGAGCTGTTTTTT.

V gene TRBV29-1 combines with J gene TRBJ2-3, with no clear D. Germline V gene sequence: CDR1 SQVTM, CDR2 ANQGSEA. V lost 0 bases and J 2 bases, leaving 15 bases between the germline ends. This CDR3 has 16 residues. CDR3 sequence: CSVEDGTVLFTDTQYF. The CDR3 coding sequence is TGCAGCGTTGAAGATGGCACAGTTTTATTCACAGATACGCAGTATTTT.

This chain connects TRBV11-3 to TRBJ2-6, with TRBD1 matching over 9 bases. The V and J ends lost 6 bases and 2 bases, in that order; junction bases with no gene match: 14. CDR1 SGHNT and CDR2 YENEEA come from the germline V gene. The CDR3 extends over 19 amino acids. CDR3 bases: TGTGCCAGCAGACGCCTGGGGGGGACAGGGACCCCTGGGGCCAACGTCCTGACTTTC. Its translation: CASRRLGGTGTPGANVLTF.

The CDR3, as DNA: TGTGCCAGCAGCCCGAGATCCGGGGTTAGCTACGAGCAGTACTTC. It encodes CASSPRSGVSYEQYF. The genes are TRBV7-8 and TRBJ2-7, with a tentative D call TRBD2 (5 bases). The germline CDR1 and CDR2 sequences are SGHVS and FQNEAQ. V was clipped by 5 bases and J by 3 bases, with 17 bases between them. The CDR3 loop spans 15 amino acids.

This clonotype was seen a handful of times. This chain joins TRBV7-9 and TRBJ1-1; no firm D call. V was cut by 1 base and J by 6 bases, with 9 bases left in between. The CDR3 has 13 residues. Germline lookup yields CDR1 SEHNR and CDR2 FQNEAQ (reference sequence). CDR3 nucleotide sequence: TGTGCCAGCAGCTTAGTGGGGTTGGCTGAAGCTTTCTTT. Protein sequence: CASSLVGLAEAFF.

This clonotype was picked up one time. This chain connects TRBV12-3 or TRBV12-4 to TRBJ1-5, with D perhaps TRBD1 (6 bases). CDR3 size: 14 residues. The V end lost 6 bases, the J end lost 6 bases, and 15 bases lay between the germline ends. Here the CDR3 DNA reads TGTGCCAGCAGAGTCACAGGGACGGGTCAGCCCCAGCATTTT. It codes for CASRVTGTGQPQHF.

This clonotype was found a few times. The gene calls are TRBV29-1 and TRBJ1-1, with D possibly matching TRBD1 (6 bases). This CDR3 region has 14 residues. Per germline, CDR1 SQVTM and CDR2 ANQGSEA. The V end lost 4 bases, the J end lost 5 bases, and 17 bases lay between the germline ends. The CDR3 loop reads CSVALQGAITEAFF. As DNA, the CDR3 is TGCAGCGTTGCATTACAGGGTGCTATAACTGAAGCTTTCTTT.

This clonotype appeared many times. V usage is TRBV5-1 and J usage is TRBJ2-1; 7 bases are shared with TRBD2. The germline V gene encodes CDR1 SGHRS and CDR2 YFSETQ. CDR3 size: 14 residues. The V gene end was trimmed by 0 bases and the J gene end by 7 bases; junction bases not matched to a gene: 4. Here the CDR3 DNA reads TGCGCCAGCAGCTTGGCGGGAGGCTCTAATGAGCAGTTCTTC. As protein: CASSLAGGSNEQFF. Full variable domain (rest looked up from reference TRBV5-1 and TRBJ2-1): KAGVTQTPRYLIKTRGQQVTLSCSPISGHRSVSWYQQTPGQGLQFLFEYFSETQRNKGNFPGRFSGRQFSNSRSEMNVSTLELGDSALYLCASSLAGGSNEQFFGPGTRLTVL.

This clonotype was seen at least ten times. The chain joins TRBV9 to TRBJ1-3; tentative D call: TRBD1 (6 bases). The germline CDR1 and CDR2 sequences are SGDLS and YYNGEE. The CDR3 loop spans 15 amino acids. Trimming shortened V by 2 bases and J by 0 bases, and 9 bases separated the two germline ends. The CDR3 nucleotides read TGTGCCAGCAGCGTTGGGACAACCTCTGGAAACACCATATATTTT. Protein: CASSVGTTSGNTIYF.

This sequence joins TRBV20-1 and TRBJ2-7; TRBD2 matches at 13 bases. This CDR3 has 14 amino acids. V shed 5 bases, J shed 2 bases, and the junction held 3 bases outside the gene matches. Germline V gene sequence: CDR1 DFQATT, CDR2 SNEGSKA (reference sequence). The CDR3 nucleotides are TGCAGTGCTCCGACTAGCGGGAGGCCCTACGAGCAGTACTTC. Its translation: CSAPTSGRPYEQYF.

V and J are TRBV7-6 and TRBJ1-3; D gene ambiguous. CDR1 is SGHVS, CDR2 FNYEAQ, per germline. This CDR3 has 15 amino acids. The V end was cut by 4 bases, the J end by 0 bases, with 10 bases between. The CDR3 DNA follows: TGTGCCAGCAGCTCGACTGTGAGCTCTGGAAACACCATATATTTT. Protein: CASSSTVSSGNTIYF.

The chain carries TRBV7-8 and TRBJ2-5, with 8 nucleotides matching TRBD2. After removal of 2 bases from V and 0 bases from J, the junction contained 5 bases not matched to a gene. CDR3 size: 16 residues. Germline loops: CDR1 SGHVS, CDR2 FQNEAQ. The CDR3 DNA is TGTGCCAGCAGCTTAAGGCCTAGCGGGTACCAAGAGACCCAGTACTTC. It specifies CASSLRPSGYQETQYF.

The chain combines TRBV5-1 with TRBJ2-1; the match to TRBD2 covers 9 bases. The CDR3 covers 15 residues. CDR1 and CDR2 from the germline V gene are SGHRS and YFSETQ. V shed 1 base and J 9 bases; nucleotides not matched to a gene: 8. The CDR3 loop reads CASSLLSSGVSEQFF. Here the CDR3 DNA reads TGCGCCAGCAGCTTGTTGTCTAGCGGGGTGAGTGAGCAGTTCTTC.

This clonotype was seen a handful of times. This chain connects TRBV25-1 to TRBJ2-3; D unclear. This CDR3 spans 16 amino acids. Germline V gene lookup returns CDR1 MGHDK and CDR2 SYGVNS. V lost 0 bases and J lost 0, with 10 bases in between. CDR3 protein: CASSEYFPTSTDTQYF. The CDR3 DNA reads as TGTGCCAGCAGTGAATATTTCCCCACTAGCACAGATACGCAGTATTTT.

The V gene is TRBV12-3 or TRBV12-4, the J gene TRBJ2-2; D perhaps matches TRBD1 (5 bases). The CDR3 has 16 amino acids. V lost 2 bases and J lost 6, with 16 bases in between. The CDR3 is CASSLMVGARAGELFF. In DNA form, the CDR3 reads TGTGCCAGCAGTTTAATGGTTGGGGCTAGGGCCGGGGAGCTGTTTTTT.

The rearrangement links TRBV30 to TRBJ1-1; TRBD1 is a possible D gene (5 bases). This CDR3 is 17 amino acids long. The V end lost 0 bases, the J end lost 0 bases, and 17 bases lay between the germline ends. Germline V gene sequence: CDR1 GTSNPN, CDR2 SVGIG (reference sequence). The CDR3 reads CAWSVGGRWYMNTEAFF. For the CDR3, the DNA is TGTGCCTGGAGTGTGGGGGGGAGGTGGTACATGAACACTGAAGCTTTCTTT.

The chain is built from TRBV24-1 and TRBJ1-5; D possibly corresponds to TRBD1 (6 bases). This CDR3 has 16 residues. V lost 2 bases and J 6 bases, leaving 16 bases between the germline ends. Germline V lookup: CDR1 KGHDR, CDR2 SFDVKD. CDR3 sequence (DNA): TGTGCCACCAGTGATTCGGCCCAGGGGTCCGGTCAGCCCCAGCATTTT. Amino acid sequence: CATSDSAQGSGQPQHF.

This clonotype came up a few times. This CDR3 reads CASSLVGILVDPNYGYTF. Written as DNA, the CDR3 is TGCGCCAGCAGCTTGGTTGGCATCCTCGTGGACCCTAACTATGGCTACACCTTC. The chain recombines TRBV5-1 with TRBJ1-2; D is unclear. CDR1 is SGHRS, CDR2 YFSETQ, per germline. The V end was cut by 0 bases, the J end by 0 bases, with 18 bases between. The CDR3 is 18 residues long.

This clonotype has only a few counts. As DNA, the CDR3 is TGCGCCAGCAGCCGGGACAGAGGTACCCTGGGGACCCAGTACTTC. Translation: CASSRDRGTLGTQYF. The chain couples TRBV4-1 to TRBJ2-5, with 7 bases identical to TRBD1. Germline trimming cut 4 bases from V and 7 bases from J; bases unmatched to any gene: 12. The CDR3 length is 15 residues. The germline V gene has CDR1 MGHRA and CDR2 YSYEKL.

The chain uses TRBV27 and TRBJ2-7; D may be TRBD1 (6 bases). This CDR3 contains 14 residues. V was trimmed by 6 bases and J by 2 bases, leaving 14 bases between them. Germline CDR1 is MNHEY and CDR2 is SMNVEV (reference sequence). The chain's CDR3 is CASRIQGTPYEQYF. The DNA for the CDR3 is TGTGCCAGCAGGATCCAGGGGACCCCCTACGAGCAGTACTTC.

The chain combines TRBV19 with TRBJ1-6; D might be TRBD1 (6 bases). Germline assignment: CDR1 LNHDA and CDR2 SQIVND (reference sequence). The CDR3 has 14 amino acids. V lost 5 bases to trimming and J lost 7 bases, with 12 bases between them. The CDR3 region is CASSPYGGNSPLHF. The CDR3 DNA follows: TGTGCCAGTAGTCCTTATGGGGGCAATTCACCCCTCCACTTT.

The chain is built from TRBV3-1 and TRBJ2-1; D is possibly TRBD1 (6 bases). The CDR3 runs 13 residues. CDR1 is LGHDT, CDR2 YNNKEL, per germline (reference sequence). Deletions cut 7 bases from V and 11 bases from J, with 18 bases between. The CDR3 nucleotides are TGTGCCAGCACCCGCAACCCGGGACACAAGCAGTTCTTC. Translated: CASTRNPGHKQFF.

The table lists this clonotype with a few counts. The chain joins TRBV20-1 to TRBJ2-7; D assignment may be TRBD1 or TRBD2 (5 bases each). This CDR3 has 13 amino acids. V lost 3 bases and J lost 3, with 12 bases in between. CDR1 and CDR2 from the germline V gene are DFQATT and SNEGSKA (reference sequence). The CDR3 nucleotides are TGCAGTGCTAGGGAGGACATCCTCTACGAGCAGTACTTC. It specifies CSAREDILYEQYF.

This clonotype occurred a few times. The chain uses TRBV10-3 and TRBJ1-2; D gene ambiguous. Trimming cost V 4 bases and J 0 bases, with 12 bases left between them. Germline loops: CDR1 ENHRY, CDR2 SYGVKD. The CDR3 has 15 amino acids. CDR3 protein: CAISAMPETNYGYTF. In DNA, the CDR3 is TGTGCCATCAGTGCTATGCCCGAGACTAACTATGGCTACACCTTC.

This rearrangement joins TRBV14 to TRBJ1-1; possible D gene TRBD1, 5 bases. Germline values: CDR1 SGHDN, CDR2 FVKESK. V was pared by 4 bases and J by 0 bases, with 15 bases between. This CDR3 spans 16 amino acids. CDR3 sequence (DNA): TGTGCCAGCAGCCCTACGACGGGACTCCTGAACACTGAAGCTTTCTTT. This encodes CASSPTTGLLNTEAFF.

This chain joins TRBV4-3 and TRBJ2-3; 13 nucleotides match TRBD2. This CDR3 is 17 amino acids long. CDR1 LGHNA and CDR2 YSLEER come from the germline V gene. The V and J ends lost 1 base and 2 bases, in that order; junction bases with no gene match: 3. The CDR3 nucleotides are TGCGCCAGCAGCCAAGGGACTAGCGGGAGCTTCACAGATACGCAGTATTTT. Its translation is CASSQGTSGSFTDTQYF.

In its sample, this clonotype was seen a few times. The chain joins TRBV9 to TRBJ2-2, with 12 bases identical to TRBD1. Germline values: CDR1 SGDLS, CDR2 YYNGEE. The CDR3 spans 17 residues. V lost 3 bases and J lost 2; bases outside the gene matches: 5. CDR3 sequence reads: CASSAPGQGANTGELFF. DNA for the CDR3: TGTGCCAGCAGCGCCCCGGGACAGGGGGCAAACACCGGGGAGCTGTTTTTT. Full variable domain (remainder filled in from reference TRBV9 and TRBJ2-2): DSGVTQTPKHLITATGQRVTLRCSPRSGDLSVYWYQQSLDQGLQFLIQYYNGEERAKGNILERFSAQQFPDLHSELNLSSLELGDSALYFCASSAPGQGANTGELFFGEGSRLTVL.